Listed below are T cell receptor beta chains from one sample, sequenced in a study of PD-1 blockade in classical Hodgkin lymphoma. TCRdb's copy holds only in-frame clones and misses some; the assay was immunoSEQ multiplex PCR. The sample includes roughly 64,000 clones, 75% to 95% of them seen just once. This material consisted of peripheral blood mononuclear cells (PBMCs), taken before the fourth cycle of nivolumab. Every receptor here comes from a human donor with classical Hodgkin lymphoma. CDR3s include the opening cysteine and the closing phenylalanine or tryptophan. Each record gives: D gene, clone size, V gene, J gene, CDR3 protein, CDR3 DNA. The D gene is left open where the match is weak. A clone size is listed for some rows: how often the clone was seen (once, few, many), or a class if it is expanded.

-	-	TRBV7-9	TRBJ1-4	CASSLSPGKLFF	TGTGCCAGCAGCTTATCCCCAGGAAAACTGTTTTTT
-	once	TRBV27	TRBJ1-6	CASGKRRDNSPLHF	TGTGCCAGTGGGAAGCGGCGTGATAATTCACCCCTCCACTTT
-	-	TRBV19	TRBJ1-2	CASSIVGGNYGYTF	TGTGCCAGTAGTATAGTCGGGGGGAACTATGGCTACACCTTC
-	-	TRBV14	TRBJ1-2	CASSQEGQLRGYTF	TGTGCCAGCAGCCAAGAAGGGCAGTTGCGAGGCTACACCTTC
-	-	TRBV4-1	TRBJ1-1	CASRGSSSEAFF	TGCGCCAGCAGAGGGTCATCTTCTGAAGCTTTCTTT
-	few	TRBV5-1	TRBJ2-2	CASEPNANTGELFF	TGCGCCAGCGAACCCAACGCGAACACCGGGGAGCTGTTTTTT
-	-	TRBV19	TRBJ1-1	CASSMMTEAFF	TGTGCCAGTAGTATGATGACTGAAGCTTTCTTT
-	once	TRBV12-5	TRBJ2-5	CASGSLMSQYF	TGTGCTAGTGGTTCCCTTATGTCCCAGTACTTC
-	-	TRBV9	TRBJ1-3	CASSVGDISGNTIYF	TGTGCCAGCAGCGTAGGAGACATTTCTGGAAACACCATATATTTT
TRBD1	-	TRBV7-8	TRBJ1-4	CATKGDRVFPATNEKLFF	TGTGCCACCAAAGGGGACAGGGTTTTCCCAGCAACTAATGAAAAACTGTTTTTT
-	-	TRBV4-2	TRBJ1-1	CASSLAEYTEAFF	TGTGCCAGCAGCCTGGCGGAATACACTGAAGCTTTCTTT
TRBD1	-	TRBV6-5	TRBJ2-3	CASSLQGATDTQYF	TGTGCCAGCAGTCTACAGGGGGCCACAGATACGCAGTATTTT
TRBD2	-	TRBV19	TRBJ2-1	CASSIVVAGVAYNEQFF	TGTGCCAGTAGTATCGTCGTAGCGGGGGTAGCCTACAATGAGCAGTTCTTC
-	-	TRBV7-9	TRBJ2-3	CASSSRPDTQYF	TGTGCCAGCAGCTCCCGCCCAGATACGCAGTATTTT
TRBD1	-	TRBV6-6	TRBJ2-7	CASSKRQGAYEQYF	TGTGCCAGCAGTAAACGACAGGGGGCCTACGAGCAGTACTTC
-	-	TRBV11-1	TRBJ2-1	CASSLGDIPDEQFF	TGTGCCAGCAGCTTAGGAGACATTCCCGATGAGCAGTTCTTC
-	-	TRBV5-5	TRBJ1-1	CASSFEDLLGVFGDTEAFF	TGTGCCAGCAGCTTTGAGGATTTGTTGGGGGTCTTCGGAGACACTGAAGCTTTCTTT
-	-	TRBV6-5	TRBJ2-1	CASSGGGLMDEQFF	TGTGCCAGTTCGGGCGGGGGCCTTATGGATGAGCAGTTCTTC
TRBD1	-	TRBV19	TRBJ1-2	CASLTGEEGYTF	TGTGCCAGTCTCACAGGGGAAGAGGGCTACACCTTC
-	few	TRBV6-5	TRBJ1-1	CASGRGTEAFF	TGTGCCAGTGGGAGGGGAACTGAAGCTTTCTTT
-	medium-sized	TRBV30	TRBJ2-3	CASWGTDTQYF	TGTGCCTCCTGGGGCACAGATACGCAGTATTTT
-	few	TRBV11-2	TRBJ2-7	CASSFGPAEQYF	TGTGCCAGCAGCTTCGGGCCGGCCGAGCAGTACTTC
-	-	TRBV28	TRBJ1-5	CASSFQDLGNQPQHF	TGTGCCAGCAGTTTTCAGGATCTTGGCAATCAGCCCCAGCATTTT
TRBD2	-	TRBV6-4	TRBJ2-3	CASSPITSGHTDTQYF	TGTGCCAGCAGCCCGATAACTAGCGGGCACACAGATACGCAGTATTTT
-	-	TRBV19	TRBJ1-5	CASSRDRPNQPQHF	TGTGCCAGTAGCCGGGACCGCCCCAATCAGCCCCAGCATTTT
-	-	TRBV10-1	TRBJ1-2	CASSEGGPTPYGYTF	TGCGCCAGCAGTGAGGGGGGGCCCACTCCCTATGGCTACACCTTC
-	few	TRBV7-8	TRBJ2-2	CASSLVRGELFF	TGTGCCAGCAGCTTAGTTCGCGGGGAGCTGTTTTTT
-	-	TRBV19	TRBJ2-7	CASSIVPGGYEQYF	TGTGCCAGTAGTATCGTTCCCGGGGGCTACGAGCAGTACTTC
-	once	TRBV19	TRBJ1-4	CASSMSSLPGQHEKLFF	TGTGCCAGTAGTATGTCATCCCTCCCGGGACAACACGAAAAACTGTTTTTT
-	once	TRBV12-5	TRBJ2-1	CASGLDLLHGGVHNEQFF	TGTGCTAGTGGTTTGGACCTACTTCACGGGGGAGTCCACAATGAGCAGTTCTTC
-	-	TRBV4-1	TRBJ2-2	CASSQERELFF	TGCGCCAGCAGCCAAGAGAGGGAGCTGTTTTTT
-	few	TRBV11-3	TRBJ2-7	CASSARGAREQYF	TGTGCCAGCAGCGCGAGGGGGGCGCGCGAGCAGTACTTC
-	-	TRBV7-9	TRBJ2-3	CASSSRASPSTDTQYF	TGTGCCAGCAGCTCCCGGGCCTCGCCAAGCACAGATACGCAGTATTTT
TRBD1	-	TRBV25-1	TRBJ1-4	CASSGQGPNEKLFF	TGTGCCAGCAGTGGACAGGGGCCTAATGAAAAACTGTTTTTT
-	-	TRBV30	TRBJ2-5	CALSGGVETQYF	TGTGCCCTATCAGGGGGGGTGGAGACCCAGTACTTC
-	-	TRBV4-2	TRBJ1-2	CASSPGEATYYGYTF	TGTGCCAGCAGCCCCGGGGAGGCCACTTACTATGGCTACACCTTC
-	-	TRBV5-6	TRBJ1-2	CASSFSVDNGYTF	TGTGCCAGCAGCTTCTCGGTGGATAACGGCTACACCTTC
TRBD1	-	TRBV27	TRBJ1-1	CASSPPTGQAFF	TGTGCCAGCAGCCCACCGACAGGGCAAGCTTTCTTT
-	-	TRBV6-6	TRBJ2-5	CASVRGQETQYF	TGTGCCAGCGTCCGGGGACAAGAGACCCAGTACTTC
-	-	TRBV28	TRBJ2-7	CASRVFPGDYEQYF	TGTGCCAGCAGGGTATTTCCAGGTGACTACGAGCAGTACTTC
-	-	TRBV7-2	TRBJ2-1	CASSARRQLLQFF	TGTGCCAGCAGCGCGAGAAGACAGCTCCTCCAGTTCTTC
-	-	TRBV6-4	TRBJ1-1	CASRSEGKAFF	TGTGCCAGCAGGTCAGAGGGCAAAGCTTTCTTT
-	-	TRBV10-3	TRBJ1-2	CAISDEPSEGYTF	TGTGCCATCAGTGATGAACCGTCGGAAGGCTACACCTTC
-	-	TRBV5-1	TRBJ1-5	CASSTFRQLLNQPQHF	TGCGCCAGCAGCACATTCCGACAGCTTCTTAATCAGCCCCAGCATTTT
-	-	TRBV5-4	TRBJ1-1	CASSQFGRMNTEAFF	TGTGCCAGCAGCCAGTTTGGCAGAATGAACACTGAAGCTTTCTTT
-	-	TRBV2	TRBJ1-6	CASSEFAVLGRGVDSPLHF	TGTGCCAGCAGTGAATTCGCCGTTTTAGGTCGGGGGGTGGATTCACCCCTCCACTTT
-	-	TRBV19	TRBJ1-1	CASSILWDTEAFF	TGTGCCAGTAGTATTTTGTGGGACACTGAAGCTTTCTTT
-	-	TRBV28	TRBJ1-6	CASSSRLTVNSPLHF	TGTGCCAGCAGTTCTAGACTCACGGTTAATTCACCCCTCCACTTT
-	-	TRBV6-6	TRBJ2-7	CASSSGHSKAYEQYF	TGTGCCAGCAGTTCGGGCCATTCGAAAGCCTACGAGCAGTACTTC
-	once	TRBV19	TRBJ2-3	CASRWASTDTQYF	TGTGCCAGTAGGTGGGCTAGCACAGATACGCAGTATTTT